Listed below are T cell receptor beta chains from one sample, sequenced in a study of T cells in Graves' hyperthyroidism and ophthalmopathy. TCRdb reprocessed the multiplex PCR reads via MiXCR and lists one record per CDR3 protein. The profile shows 330,000 or so distinct CDR3 sequences, 18% of them singletons. The sample consisted of blood. These TCRs come from a woman in her 40s with Graves' ophthalmopathy. Each CDR3 is given with its conserved first and last residue. Each record gives: V gene, D gene, clone size, J gene, CDR3 protein, CDR3 DNA. The D gene is left open where the match is weak. The size field is filled for only some rows; it gives once, few, many or a size class.

TRBV19	TRBD1	many	TRBJ1-5	CAANPGGTGNQPQHF	TGTGCCGCCAATCCAGGGGGCACGGGCAATCAGCCCCAGCATTTT
TRBV25-1	-	many	TRBJ2-5	CASQTANQETQYF	TGTGCCAGCCAGACGGCTAACCAAGAGACCCAGTACTTC
TRBV6-2/TRBV6-3	-	-	TRBJ1-5	CASSPSKGGVSPQHF	TGTGCCAGCAGTCCTTCTAAAGGGGGGGTGTCGCCCCAGCATTTT
TRBV29-1	-	many	TRBJ1-2	CSVWGQSGYTF	TGCAGCGTGTGGGGCCAGTCCGGCTACACCTTC
TRBV28	TRBD1	many	TRBJ1-5	CASRYTGGRQPQHF	TGTGCCAGCAGATACACAGGGGGCCGGCAGCCCCAGCATTTT
TRBV20-1	TRBD1	few	TRBJ2-7	CSASGTGGLSYEQYF	TGCAGTGCTTCTGGGACAGGGGGACTCTCCTACGAGCAGTACTTC
TRBV28	-	many	TRBJ2-5	CASTMGREETQYF	TGTGCCAGCACCATGGGACGGGAGGAGACCCAGTACTTC
TRBV6-5	TRBD1	many	TRBJ1-6	CASSYFGTGASVLHF	TGTGCCAGCAGTTACTTCGGGACAGGGGCATCAGTCCTCCACTTT
TRBV19	-	many	TRBJ2-2	CASNIRGTGELFF	TGTGCCAGTAACATACGGGGAACCGGGGAGCTGTTTTTT
TRBV10-1	-	many	TRBJ1-2	CASPTFWHYGYTF	TGCGCCAGCCCTACCTTCTGGCACTATGGCTACACCTTC
TRBV11-1	-	-	TRBJ2-7	CASSLVSTGSSYEQYF	TGTGCCAGCAGCTTAGTCTCTACAGGGAGCTCCTACGAGCAGTACTTC
TRBV28	-	-	TRBJ2-5	CASSLFTGRGAETQYF	TGTGCCAGCAGTTTATTTACCGGACGGGGCGCAGAGACCCAGTACTTC
TRBV12-3/TRBV12-4	-	many	TRBJ1-5	CASSRDRGRGQPQHF	TGTGCCAGCAGCCGCGACCGCGGGAGAGGTCAGCCCCAGCATTTT
TRBV7-9	TRBD2	many	TRBJ2-7	CASSSGLAGEEQYF	TGTGCCAGCAGTTCCGGACTAGCGGGAGAGGAGCAGTACTTC
TRBV27	TRBD1	many	TRBJ1-2	CASSVTGGNNYGYTF	TGTGCCAGCAGTGTAACAGGGGGCAATAACTATGGCTACACCTTC
TRBV30	TRBD1	many	TRBJ2-7	CAWSSLRDRGLYEQYF	TGTGCCTGGAGTTCGCTCCGGGACAGGGGACTCTACGAGCAGTACTTC
TRBV10-3	-	-	TRBJ2-7	CASSESAAPLSYEQSF	TGTGCCAGCAGTGAGTCGGCGGCACCTTTGTCCTACGAGCAGTCCTTC
TRBV11-1	TRBD1	many	TRBJ2-5	CASSLDGTAQLQETQYF	TGTGCCAGCAGCTTAGACGGGACAGCCCAGCTCCAAGAGACCCAGTACTTC
TRBV27	TRBD1	many	TRBJ1-1	CASSSRGHTEAFF	TGTGCCAGCAGTTCTAGGGGGCACACTGAAGCTTTCTTT
TRBV12-5	TRBD2	many	TRBJ2-2	CASGDGTGGLAGSGELFF	TGTGCTAGTGGTGATGGGACAGGGGGACTAGCGGGGTCCGGGGAGCTGTTTTTT
TRBV19	TRBD2	many	TRBJ2-4	CASSILRGRTNIQYF	TGTGCCAGTAGTATCTTACGCGGGAGGACAAACATTCAGTACTTC
TRBV6-1	-	many	TRBJ1-5	CASSELSQPQHF	TGTGCCAGCAGTGAGCTGAGTCAGCCCCAGCATTTT
TRBV6-1	-	-	TRBJ1-2	CASSPPQAGYTF	TGTGCCAGCAGTCCCCCCCAAGCTGGCTACACCTTC